This TCR beta chain is from a study of T cell changes during pregnancy in multiple sclerosis. The CDR3 consists of 18 residues. Germline V gene sequence: CDR1 LGHNA, CDR2 YNFKEQ. V was pared by 0 bases and J by 2 bases, with 8 bases of the junction left unmatched. Only in-frame clones appear in the TCRdb table, and some are missing; sequencing was by immunoSEQ multiplex PCR. The sample lists some 50,000 clones; approximately 89% were seen once. Sequencing was performed on CD8+ T cells from peripheral blood mononuclear cells, taken in the second trimester of pregnancy. The chain carries TRBV4-2 and TRBJ2-3, with 10 bases identical to TRBD2. The source is a female donor with multiple sclerosis, enrolled in a pregnancy study. This CDR3 is CASSQDKSGTSVTDTQYF. The CDR3 nucleotides are TGTGCCAGCAGCCAAGATAAATCCGGGACTAGCGTCACAGATACGCAGTATTTT.